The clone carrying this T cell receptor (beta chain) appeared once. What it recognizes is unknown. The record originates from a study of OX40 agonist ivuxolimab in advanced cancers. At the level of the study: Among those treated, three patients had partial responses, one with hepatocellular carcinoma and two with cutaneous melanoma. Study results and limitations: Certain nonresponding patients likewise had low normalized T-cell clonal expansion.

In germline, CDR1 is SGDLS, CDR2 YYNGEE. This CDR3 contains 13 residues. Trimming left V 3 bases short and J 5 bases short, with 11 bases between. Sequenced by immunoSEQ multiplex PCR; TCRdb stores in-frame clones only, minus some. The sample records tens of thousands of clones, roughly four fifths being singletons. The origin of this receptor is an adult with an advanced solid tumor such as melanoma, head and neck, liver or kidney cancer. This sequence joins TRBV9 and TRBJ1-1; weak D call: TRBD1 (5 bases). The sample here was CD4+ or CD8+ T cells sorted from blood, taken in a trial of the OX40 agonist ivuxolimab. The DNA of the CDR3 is TGTGCCAGCAGCGGTGGGGGGGATACTGAAGCTTTCTTT. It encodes CASSGGGDTEAFF.